This paragraph reports one T cell receptor (beta chain). This CDR3 spans 18 amino acids. The V gene end was trimmed by 0 bases and the J gene end by 4 bases; junction bases not matched to a gene: 13. The germline CDR1 and CDR2 sequences are SGHTS and YDEGEE. How the authors handled the data: From reference gene primer amplification, estimates of nucleated cell counts were derived. Measured with immunoSEQ multiplex PCR; TCRdb has only the in-frame clones, and not every one. The DNA was the basis for D and trimming; V, J and clone size are from that table. The sample consists of 27,000 or so clones, about four fifths of them appearing once. The record originates from a study of blood T cell repertoires in COVID-19. Whole-study context: COVID-19 samples, acute and convalescent, were from the United States, Italy and Spain. Nucleic acid was either cDNA or gDNA, and it came from T cells, B-cell-depleted T cells, or PBMCs.

The chain uses TRBV5-8 and TRBJ1-2; 9 bases map to TRBD1. This clonotype was sampled from a man in his 70s with acute or convalescent COVID-19. Source material: peripheral blood. Here the CDR3 reads CASSLDAGQGSLPYGYTF. The CDR3 bases are TGTGCCAGCAGCTTGGACGCGGGACAGGGCTCCCTTCCCTATGGCTACACCTTC.